Below are 27 T cell receptor beta chains sequenced from a single sample in a study of blood T cell repertoires in COVID-19. Produced via immunoSEQ multiplex PCR; TCRdb's table is partial and in-frame only. The profile covers some 45,000 clones, with roughly 90% appearing a single time and 12% taken by the ten largest. Sequenced material: peripheral blood. The source is a human donor in a cohort sampled during active COVID-19.

CDR3 loop: CASSQPGQGLETQYF. Here the CDR3 DNA reads TGTGCCAGCAGTCAACCGGGACAGGGGCTAGAGACCCAGTACTTC. The J gene is TRBJ2-5, the V gene TRBV28, with 10 bases aligning to TRBD1. The CDR3 has 15 residues. With V trimmed by 5 bases and J by 4 bases, 7 bases remained unmatched. Germline V lookup: CDR1 MDHEN, CDR2 SYDVKM.

The CDR3 coding sequence is TGTGCCAGCAGCTTAATAGCGTCTAGCGGGAGCACAGATACGCAGTATTTT. This sequence encodes CASSLIASSGSTDTQYF. V gene TRBV7-6 combines with J gene TRBJ2-3, with TRBD2 identical over 8 bases. CDR1 and CDR2 (germline): SGHVS, FNYEAQ. The CDR3 runs to 17 residues. The V segment lost 2 bases and the J segment 0 bases; nucleotides outside the gene matches: 7.

V gene TRBV6-6 combines with J gene TRBJ1-6, with D possibly being TRBD1 (6 bases). The CDR3 is 16 amino acids. V shed 6 bases and J shed 5 bases, with 17 bases lying between them. Germline assignment: CDR1 MNHNY and CDR2 SVGAGI (reference sequence). This chain's CDR3 is CASSPGGGADNSPLHF. The CDR3 DNA is TGTGCCAGCAGCCCTGGGGGCGGAGCGGATAATTCACCCCTCCACTTT.

The CDR3 region is CATSGTGKDEQFF. The CDR3 DNA follows: TGTGCCACCAGCGGGACAGGGAAAGATGAGCAGTTCTTC. The chain combines TRBV15 with TRBJ2-1, with 9 bases lining up with TRBD1. Trimming cost V 5 bases and J 8 bases; bases outside gene matches: 4. Germline V gene sequence: CDR1 LNHNV, CDR2 YYDKDF (reference sequence). CDR3 length: 13 amino acids.

This clone was observed a single time. The rearrangement uses TRBV15 and TRBJ2-1, with 7 bases that match TRBD2. The CDR3 is 15 residues long. The V gene end was trimmed by 5 bases and the J gene end by 4 bases; junction bases not matched to a gene: 8. Germline values: CDR1 LNHNV, CDR2 YYDKDF (reference sequence). CDR3 DNA: TGTGCCACCAGCCCGCGCTCGGGAGGATACAATGAGCAGTTCTTC. Translated, it gives CATSPRSGGYNEQFF.

J is TRBJ1-3 and V is TRBV4-1; the match to TRBD1 covers 10 bases. Germline loops: CDR1 MGHRA, CDR2 YSYEKL. With V trimmed by 4 bases and J by 8 bases, 8 bases remained unmatched. This CDR3 contains 15 residues. The CDR3 DNA sequence: TGCGCCAGCAGCCGAACGACAGGGGGCAGGGACACCATATATTTT. Amino acid sequence: CASSRTTGGRDTIYF.

This chain connects TRBV18 to TRBJ2-1, with D possibly matching TRBD2 (6 bases). CDR3 length equals 15 residues. The germline V and J ends were trimmed by 3 bases and 4 bases, with 13 bases remaining between them. Germline assignment: CDR1 KGHSH and CDR2 LQKENI. This CDR3 is CASSPGGPGYNEQFF. The DNA of the CDR3 is TGTGCCAGCTCACCCGGGGGTCCCGGATACAATGAGCAGTTCTTC.

V gene TRBV4-3 combines with J gene TRBJ2-3; TRBD2 might be the D (6 bases). Germline V gene sequence: CDR1 LGHNA, CDR2 YSLEER. The germline V and J ends were trimmed by 4 bases and 0 bases, with 11 bases remaining between them. This CDR3 contains 15 residues. The CDR3 nucleotides read TGCGCCAGCAGCCCTGGAGGGGCTAGCACAGATACGCAGTATTTT. Protein sequence: CASSPGGASTDTQYF.

The rearrangement links TRBV18 to TRBJ1-3, with D unclear. Deletions cut 5 bases from V and 0 bases from J, with 20 bases between. In germline, CDR1 is KGHSH, CDR2 LQKENI. The CDR3 covers 18 residues. CDR3 sequence (DNA): TGTGCCAGCTCAGAGCAAATTAGGAGGAGATCCTCTGGAAACACCATATATTTT. Its protein product is CASSEQIRRRSSGNTIYF. The complete variable domain, with remaining parts taken from reference TRBV18 and TRBJ1-3, reads NAGVMQNPRHLVRRRGQEARLRCSPMKGHSHVYWYRQLPEEGLKFMVYLQKENIIDESGMPKERFSAEFPKEGPSILRIQQVVRGDSAAYFCASSEQIRRRSSGNTIYFGEGSWLTVV.

The chain uses TRBV11-2 and TRBJ2-1; 9 bases agree with TRBD2. Germline V gene lookup returns CDR1 SGHAT and CDR2 FQNNGV. The CDR3 extends over 16 amino acids. Trimming took 4 bases from V and 9 from J; bases not matched to a gene: 13. CDR3: CASSSYSMSGRSEQFF. The CDR3 DNA is TGTGCCAGCAGCTCCTACTCGATGAGCGGGAGGTCTGAGCAGTTCTTC.

The J gene is TRBJ1-6, the V gene TRBV19; D uncertain. From germline, CDR1 is LNHDA and CDR2 SQIVND (reference sequence). V lost 5 bases to trimming and J lost 8 bases, with 16 bases between them. The CDR3 runs 15 residues. CDR3 DNA: TGTGCCAGTAGTTCGACACCAGGAATCGATTCACCCCTCCACTTT. Translation gives CASSSTPGIDSPLHF.

V is TRBV6-5 and J is TRBJ2-2; tentative D call: TRBD1 (5 bases). CDR1 is MNHEY and CDR2 is SVGAGI in the germline V gene. V lost 3 bases, J lost 9 bases, and 11 bases lay in between. CDR3 length: 13 residues. This chain's CDR3 is CASSYDWGRELFF. The CDR3 nucleotides read TGTGCCAGCAGTTATGATTGGGGCCGGGAGCTGTTTTTT.

The chain joins TRBV7-3 to TRBJ1-2; D unresolved. The CDR3 runs to 16 residues. V gave up 0 bases and J gave up 2 bases, with 13 bases separating them. Germline V gene lookup returns CDR1 SGHTA and CDR2 FQGTGA. The CDR3 protein is CASSLTGGFLNYGYTF. CDR3 in DNA: TGTGCCAGCAGCTTAACGGGAGGGTTCCTGAACTATGGCTACACCTTC. Combining the CDR3 with reference TRBV7-3 and TRBJ1-2 gives the whole variable domain GAGVSQTPSNKVTEKGKYVELRCDPISGHTALYWYRQSLGQGPEFLIYFQGTGAADDSGLPNDRFFAVRPEGSVSTLKIQRTERGDSAVYLCASSLTGGFLNYGYTFGSGTRLTVV.

This sequence joins TRBV6-2 or TRBV6-3 and TRBJ1-1; 9 bases map to TRBD1. The length of the CDR3 is 16 residues. Per germline, CDR1 MNHEY and CDR2 SVGEGT. The V gene end was trimmed by 4 bases and the J gene end by 4 bases; junction bases not matched to a gene: 10. CDR3 in DNA: TGTGCCAGCAGTTCCAACAGGGGGCGTGGGGCCACTGAAGCTTTCTTT. This codes for CASSSNRGRGATEAFF.

The J gene is TRBJ2-3, the V gene TRBV6-5, with a weak D call TRBD1 (5 bases). CDR1 MNHEY and CDR2 SVGAGI come from the germline V gene. The CDR3 has 14 residues. V lost 4 bases to trimming and J lost 6 bases, with 14 bases between them. CDR3 in amino acids: CASSSATARDTQYF. CDR3 coding DNA: TGTGCCAGCAGTTCGGCGACAGCAAGGGATACGCAGTATTTT.

The J gene is TRBJ2-1, the V gene TRBV6-5, with D tentatively TRBD2 (6 bases). The CDR3 covers 11 residues. CDR1 and CDR2 (germline): MNHEY, SVGAGI. Trimming removed 9 bases from V and 9 bases from J, with 12 bases in between. The CDR3 loop reads CASNRGFEQFF. CDR3 DNA: TGTGCCAGTAACCGGGGGTTTGAGCAGTTCTTC.

This clone was observed a single time. The CDR3 here is CASSFTGKLFF. The CDR3 nucleotides read TGTGCCAGTAGTTTCACAGGGAAACTGTTTTTT. The chain combines TRBV19 with TRBJ1-4, with D tentatively TRBD1 (6 bases). Germline V gives CDR1 LNHDA, CDR2 SQIVND (reference sequence). The CDR3 has 11 residues. V lost 5 bases and J 11 bases, leaving 9 bases between the germline ends.

The chain carries TRBV30 and TRBJ1-2, with D perhaps TRBD1 (5 bases). The germline gives CDR1 GTSNPN, CDR2 SVGIG (reference sequence). The CDR3 is 15 amino acids. V lost 3 bases, J lost 5 bases, and 19 bases lay in between. The CDR3 spells CAWSGDSLNLYGYTF. The CDR3 bases are TGTGCCTGGAGCGGTGACAGCCTCAACCTTTATGGCTACACCTTC.

This clone is a singleton in its sample. The V and J genes are TRBV5-1 and TRBJ1-4, with D maybe TRBD1 (6 bases). The CDR3 has 15 amino acids. V lost 6 bases to trimming and J lost 0 bases, with 12 bases between them. The germline V gene encodes CDR1 SGHRS and CDR2 YFSETQ. This chain's CDR3 is CASNLGGATNEKLFF. CDR3 nucleotide sequence: TGCGCCAGCAACTTAGGGGGGGCAACTAATGAAAAACTGTTTTTT.

The chain recombines TRBV23-1 with TRBJ1-1, with D maybe TRBD1 (6 bases). TRBV23-1 is an ORF; its function is uncertain. This CDR3 spans 16 amino acids. V was trimmed by 5 bases and J by 0 bases, leaving 16 bases between them. In DNA form, the CDR3 reads TGCGCCAGCAGTACGGATCGACAGGACATGAACACTGAAGCTTTCTTT. Protein: CASSTDRQDMNTEAFF.

The gene calls are TRBV5-6 and TRBJ2-7, with D possibly matching TRBD2 (6 bases). In germline, CDR1 is SGHDT, CDR2 YYEEEE. The CDR3 has 15 residues. The germline V and J ends were trimmed by 0 bases and 5 bases, with 15 bases remaining between them. CDR3 protein: CASSLAGQGGNEQYF. The CDR3, as DNA: TGTGCCAGCAGCTTGGCCGGGCAGGGAGGCAACGAGCAGTACTTC.

This chain uses TRBV27 with TRBJ2-2, with TRBD2 identical over 7 bases. This CDR3 is built from 13 residues. J lost 6 bases, V lost 4 bases, and 2 bases had no gene match. Germline V gene data show CDR1 as MNHEY and CDR2 as SMNVEV (reference sequence). CDR3 amino acids: CASSWGGAGELFF. The CDR3 region has the DNA TGTGCCAGCAGTTGGGGGGGTGCCGGGGAGCTGTTTTTT.

Here the CDR3 reads CASTGQETQYF. DNA of the CDR3: TGTGCCAGCACAGGGCAAGAGACCCAGTACTTC. The chain links TRBV6-6 to TRBJ2-5; perhaps TRBD1 as D (5 bases). Germline V gene lookup returns CDR1 MNHNY and CDR2 SVGAGI (reference sequence). V was pared by 7 bases and J by 2 bases, with 5 bases between. The length of the CDR3 is 11 residues.

In its sample, this clone was seen once. The genes are TRBV2 and TRBJ2-1; no reliable D call. V was clipped by 2 bases and J by 6 bases, with 14 bases between them. This CDR3 has 15 residues. Germline V CDR1 and CDR2: SNHLY, FYNNEI. Here the CDR3 reads CASSESSVVANEQFF. CDR3 DNA: TGTGCCAGCAGTGAATCGTCTGTGGTGGCCAATGAGCAGTTCTTC.

The V gene is TRBV5-1, the J gene TRBJ1-3, with D possibly TRBD1 on 5 matching bases. Trimming stripped 0 bases from V and 0 bases from J, with 16 bases between. This CDR3 has 18 amino acids. The germline gives CDR1 SGHRS, CDR2 YFSETQ. CDR3 amino acids: CASSLVAGHSSSGNTIYF. CDR3 in DNA: TGCGCCAGCAGCTTGGTCGCAGGGCACTCATCCTCTGGAAACACCATATATTTT.

The chain links TRBV9 to TRBJ1-6, with D maybe TRBD1 (6 bases). This CDR3 has 16 amino acids. V was shortened by 1 base and J by 7 bases, with 15 bases between the two germline ends. Germline V gene sequence: CDR1 SGDLS, CDR2 YYNGEE. CDR3 sequence: CASSVNPGQINSPLHF. The CDR3 bases are TGTGCCAGCAGCGTAAACCCCGGACAGATAAATTCACCCCTCCACTTT.

The gene calls are TRBV5-1 and TRBJ2-5; TRBD1 matches at 9 bases. V shed 2 bases, J shed 6 bases, and the junction held 8 bases outside the gene matches. This CDR3 contains 15 residues. Germline V lookup: CDR1 SGHRS, CDR2 YFSETQ. CDR3 sequence: CASSLPGQGVQTQYF. The CDR3 region has the DNA TGCGCCAGCAGCTTACCGGGACAGGGCGTGCAGACCCAGTACTTC.